The clone carrying this T cell receptor beta chain was observed a handful of times. The antigen remains unidentified. Unique molecular identifier tags were affixed to discrete cDNA molecules. TCRdb itself ran the 5' RACE reads through MiXCR, one entry per CDR3 protein. Among 76,000 or so distinct CDR3 sequences listed, 10% to 12% were seen once. The sample originates from a study of early T cells in non-severe SARS-CoV-2 infection. Overall study context: Investigators sequenced bulk RNA drawn from unsorted whole blood, and chains remained unpaired. Overall study findings and caveats: VDJdb-based matching was biased toward anti-spike CD8 responses and missed private and CD4 specificities.

CDR1 is SGHTA and CDR2 is FQGNSA in the germline V gene. V gave up 3 bases and J gave up 7 bases, with 16 bases separating them. The CDR3 totals 14 residues. The specimen sequenced was whole blood. The TCR originated in an adult who was a healthcare worker with PCR-confirmed SARS-CoV-2 infection or an uninfected control (not recorded which). The chain joins TRBV7-2 to TRBJ2-7; possibly TRBD2 for D (6 bases). The CDR3 DNA reads TGTGCCAGCAGCTTCGAATCAATGGCGGGAGAGCAGTACTTC. Its protein is CASSFESMAGEQYF.